This TCR beta chain is drawn from a study of T cells in Graves' hyperthyroidism and ophthalmopathy. For the study at large: Peripheral blood was secured at the point of initial diagnosis, before any treatment.

This clonotype was observed many times. What it binds is not known. Amplification yielded TCR beta CDR3 regions, with RNA transcripts as the source. The primer set for the first-round RT-PCR of the TCR CDR3 was HTBI. From the multiplex PCR reads, TCRdb called clonotypes with MiXCR, one entry per CDR3 protein. Among hundreds of thousands of distinct CDR3 sequences listed, over 20% were seen once. Study-wide findings and caveats: Most thyroid clonotypes with frequency above 0.001 were detected in blood. The model predicted ophthalmopathy a median roughly 6.3 months before onset. In the analysis, a 13 V-J model separated ophthalmopathy from stable hyperthyroidism.

This CDR3 is built from 13 residues. Germline CDR1 is MDHEN and CDR2 is SYDVKM. V was cut by 11 bases and J by 5 bases, with 18 bases left in between. This TCR was recovered from a woman aged 40 to 55 with Graves' ophthalmopathy. Sequencing was performed on blood. The chain combines TRBV28 with TRBJ1-1; a weak D match, TRBD1 (5 bases). In DNA form, the CDR3 reads TGTGCCGGCCGGGGCCGAACAGGAACTGAAGCTTTCTTT. This translates into CAGRGRTGTEAFF.